This TCR beta chain was sequenced during a study of T cell responses to AZD1222 COVID-19 vaccine. Generated by immunoSEQ multiplex PCR, the TCRdb table keeps only in-frame clones and is missing some. The table has around 140,000 clones, 85% to 90% seen once. The germline V and J ends were trimmed by 3 bases and 0 bases, with 3 bases remaining between them. CDR3 length equals 13 residues. Germline V CDR1 and CDR2: SEHNR, FQNEAQ (reference sequence). The sequencing used peripheral blood, collected 28 days after the second AZD1222 dose. The TCR was taken from an adult who received the AZD1222 COVID-19 vaccine. The chain recombines TRBV7-9 with TRBJ2-1, with D uncertain. CDR3 sequence: CASSLSSYNEQFF. In nucleotides, the CDR3 is TGTGCCAGCAGCTTGAGCTCCTACAATGAGCAGTTCTTC.